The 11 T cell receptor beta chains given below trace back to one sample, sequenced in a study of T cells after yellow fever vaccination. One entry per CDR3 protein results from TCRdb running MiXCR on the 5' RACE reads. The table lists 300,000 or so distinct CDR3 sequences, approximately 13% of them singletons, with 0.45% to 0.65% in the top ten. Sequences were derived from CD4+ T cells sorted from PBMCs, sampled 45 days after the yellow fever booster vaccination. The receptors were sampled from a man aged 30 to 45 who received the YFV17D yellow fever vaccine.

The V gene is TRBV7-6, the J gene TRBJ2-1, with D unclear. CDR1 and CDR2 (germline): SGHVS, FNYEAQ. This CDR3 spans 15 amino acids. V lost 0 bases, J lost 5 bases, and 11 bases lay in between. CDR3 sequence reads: CASSLAGTGHNEQFF. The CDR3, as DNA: TGTGCCAGCAGCTTAGCGGGAACCGGTCACAATGAGCAGTTCTTC.

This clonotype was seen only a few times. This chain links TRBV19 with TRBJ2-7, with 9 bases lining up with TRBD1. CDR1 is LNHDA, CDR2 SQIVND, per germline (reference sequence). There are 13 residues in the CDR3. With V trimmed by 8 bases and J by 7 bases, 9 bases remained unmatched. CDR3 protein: CASDPGQGAEQYF. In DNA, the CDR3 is TGTGCCAGTGATCCGGGACAGGGAGCGGAGCAGTACTTC.

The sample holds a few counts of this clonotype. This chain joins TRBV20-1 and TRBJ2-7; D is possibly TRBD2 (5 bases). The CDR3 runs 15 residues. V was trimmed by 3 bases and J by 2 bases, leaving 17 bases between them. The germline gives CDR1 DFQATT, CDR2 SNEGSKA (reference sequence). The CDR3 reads CSASSGQRSAYEQYF. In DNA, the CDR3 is TGCAGTGCTAGCAGCGGTCAGCGGAGCGCCTACGAGCAGTACTTC.

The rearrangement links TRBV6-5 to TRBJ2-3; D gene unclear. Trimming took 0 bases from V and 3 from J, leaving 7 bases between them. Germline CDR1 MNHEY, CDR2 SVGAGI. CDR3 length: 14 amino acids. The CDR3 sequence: CASSYSERTDTQYF. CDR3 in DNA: TGTGCCAGCAGTTACTCGGAGAGGACAGATACGCAGTATTTT.

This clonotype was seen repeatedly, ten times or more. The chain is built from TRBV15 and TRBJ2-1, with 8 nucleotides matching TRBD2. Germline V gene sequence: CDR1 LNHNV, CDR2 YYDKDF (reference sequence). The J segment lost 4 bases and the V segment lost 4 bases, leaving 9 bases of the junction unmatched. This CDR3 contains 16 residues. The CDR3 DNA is TGTGCCACCAGCAAATCCAGCGGGAGTAAATACAATGAGCAGTTCTTC. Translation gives CATSKSSGSKYNEQFF.

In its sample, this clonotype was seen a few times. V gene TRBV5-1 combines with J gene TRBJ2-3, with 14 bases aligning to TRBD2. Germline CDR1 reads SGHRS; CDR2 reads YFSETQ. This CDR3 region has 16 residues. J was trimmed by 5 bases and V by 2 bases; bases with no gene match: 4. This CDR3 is CASSFGTSGREDTQYF. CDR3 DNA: TGCGCCAGCAGCTTCGGGACTAGCGGGAGAGAAGATACGCAGTATTTT. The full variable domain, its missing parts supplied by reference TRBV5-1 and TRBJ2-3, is KAGVTQTPRYLIKTRGQQVTLSCSPISGHRSVSWYQQTPGQGLQFLFEYFSETQRNKGNFPGRFSGRQFSNSRSEMNVSTLELGDSALYLCASSFGTSGREDTQYFGPGTRLTVL.

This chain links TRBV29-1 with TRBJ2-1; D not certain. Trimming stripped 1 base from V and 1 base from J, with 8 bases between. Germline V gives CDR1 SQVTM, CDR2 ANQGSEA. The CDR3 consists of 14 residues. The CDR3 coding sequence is TGCAGCGTTGAAGGGCCCACTTCCTACAATGAGCAGTTCTTC. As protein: CSVEGPTSYNEQFF.

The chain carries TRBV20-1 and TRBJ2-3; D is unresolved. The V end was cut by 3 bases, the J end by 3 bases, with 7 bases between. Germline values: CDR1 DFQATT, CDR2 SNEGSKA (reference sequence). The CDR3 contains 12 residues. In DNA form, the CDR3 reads TGCAGTGCTAGGGGGTTAACAGATACGCAGTATTTT. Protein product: CSARGLTDTQYF.

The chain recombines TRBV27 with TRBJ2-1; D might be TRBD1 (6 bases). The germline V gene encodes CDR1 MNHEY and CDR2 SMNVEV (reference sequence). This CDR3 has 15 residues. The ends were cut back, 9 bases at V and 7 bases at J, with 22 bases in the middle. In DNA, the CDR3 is TGTGCCAGTTCGCGTCGGGCAGGGGCTTTGAATGAGCAGTTCTTC. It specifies CASSRRAGALNEQFF.

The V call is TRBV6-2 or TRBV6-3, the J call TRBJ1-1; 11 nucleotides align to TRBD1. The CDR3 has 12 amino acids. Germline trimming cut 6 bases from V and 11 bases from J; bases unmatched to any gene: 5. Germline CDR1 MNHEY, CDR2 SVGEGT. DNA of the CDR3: TGTGCCAGCAGACTAGGACAGGGGGCTGCTTTCTTT. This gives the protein CASRLGQGAAFF.

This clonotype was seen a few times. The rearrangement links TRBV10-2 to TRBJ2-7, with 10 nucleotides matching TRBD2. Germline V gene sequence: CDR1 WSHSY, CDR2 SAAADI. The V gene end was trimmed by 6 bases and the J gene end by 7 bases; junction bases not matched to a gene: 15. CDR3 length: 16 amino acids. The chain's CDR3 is CASSKTWPSGRPEQYF. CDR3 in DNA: TGCGCCAGCAGCAAAACCTGGCCTAGCGGGAGACCAGAGCAGTACTTC.